These 26 T cell receptor beta chains originate from one sample sequenced in a study of T-cell memory formation after mild COVID-19. MiXCR, run by TCRdb on the 5' RACE reads, gives a single entry per CDR3 protein. The data hold about 150,000 distinct CDR3 sequences, with more than 14% observed a single time. Sequencing input: PBMCs or a T cell subset sorted from them (not recorded which). These receptors were obtained from an adult woman who had mild COVID-19 (a few samples of this study predate the infection). Cell type and time point are not known.

V gene TRBV15 combines with J gene TRBJ2-5; 10 bases are shared with TRBD2. The trim removed 3 bases at V and 4 bases at J, leaving 8 bases unmatched. Germline loops: CDR1 LNHNV, CDR2 YYDKDF (reference sequence). This CDR3 spans 16 amino acids. Here the CDR3 reads CATSSDTSGAAETQYF. CDR3 DNA: TGTGCCACCAGCAGTGACACTAGCGGGGCAGCAGAGACCCAGTACTTC.

The chain recombines TRBV5-6 with TRBJ1-2; D unresolved. The V gene's germline CDR1 is SGHDT and CDR2 YYEEEE. CDR3 length equals 14 residues. V shed 6 bases and J shed 5 bases, with 17 bases lying between them. DNA of the CDR3: TGTGCCAGCACCCTGGCGGACGGGGAATATGGCTACACCTTC. As protein: CASTLADGEYGYTF. The full variable domain, its missing parts supplied by reference TRBV5-6 and TRBJ1-2, is DAGVTQSPTHLIKTRGQQVTLRCSPKSGHDTVSWYQQALGQGPQFIFQYYEEEERQRGNFPDRFSGHQFPNYSSELNVNALLLGDSALYLCASTLADGEYGYTFGSGTRLTVV.

The CDR3 sequence is CASSIRDSSYEQYF. The DNA of the CDR3 is TGTGCCAGCAGCATAAGGGACAGCTCCTACGAGCAGTACTTC. The gene calls are TRBV21-1 and TRBJ2-7. TRBV21-1 is designated a pseudogene. CDR3 length equals 14 residues.

This clonotype has at least ten counts. This sequence joins TRBV7-9 and TRBJ2-2, with 13 bases fitting TRBD2. The CDR3 contains 14 residues. Germline V gives CDR1 SEHNR, CDR2 FQNEAQ (reference sequence). The junction had 2 bases not matched to a gene; V was cut back by 5 bases and J by 8 bases. The CDR3: CASSRLAGGGELFF. CDR3 DNA sequence: TGTGCCAGCAGCCGACTAGCGGGAGGAGGGGAGCTGTTTTTT.

In the case of this clonotype: An end of the junction differs from the germline gene, which may be a read error. The chain couples TRBV4-1 to TRBJ2-7; tentatively, D is TRBD1 (6 bases). In germline, CDR1 is MGHRA, CDR2 YSYEKL. This CDR3 spans 14 amino acids. In DNA form, the CDR3 reads TGCGCCAGCAGCCAAGAGGACAGAACCTACGGGCAGTACTTC. Protein sequence: CASSQEDRTYGQYF.

This clonotype was detected a few times. This rearrangement joins TRBV2 to TRBJ1-3; D perhaps matches TRBD1 (5 bases). The CDR3 extends over 13 amino acids. Deletions cut 6 bases from V and 2 bases from J, with 8 bases between. Germline lookup yields CDR1 SNHLY and CDR2 FYNNEI. The CDR3 DNA reads as TGTGCCAGCAGGCAGGGCCCTGGAAACACCATATATTTT. Amino acid sequence: CASRQGPGNTIYF.

This clonotype was seen more than once but under ten times. The V call is TRBV4-1, the J call TRBJ2-4, with D tentatively TRBD2 (5 bases). CDR1 is MGHRA and CDR2 is YSYEKL in the germline V gene. The germline V and J ends were trimmed by 3 bases and 0 bases, with 24 bases remaining between them. CDR3 length: 20 amino acids. The CDR3 loop reads CASSHAQTSSGVLAKNIQYF. The CDR3 nucleotides read TGCGCCAGCAGCCACGCGCAAACCAGCAGCGGCGTTCTAGCCAAAAACATTCAGTACTTC.

This rearrangement joins TRBV12-3 or TRBV12-4 to TRBJ2-5, with TRBD2 as a possible D gene (5 bases). The V end lost 5 bases, the J end lost 1 base, and 14 bases lay between the germline ends. The CDR3 runs to 15 residues. This CDR3 is CASSVDSPGQETQYF. The CDR3 DNA is TGTGCCAGCAGTGTGGACTCCCCGGGCCAAGAGACCCAGTACTTC.

This clonotype was counted only a few times. The gene calls are TRBV7-6 and TRBJ2-5, with D perhaps being TRBD1 or TRBD2 (5 bases each). CDR1 is SGHVS and CDR2 is FNYEAQ in the germline V gene. The CDR3 is 14 amino acids. Trimming took off 2 bases at V and 3 bases at J, with 10 bases between the two ends. The CDR3: CASSLTGTEETQYF. In nucleotides, the CDR3 is TGTGCCAGCAGCTTAACCGGGACGGAAGAGACCCAGTACTTC.

This clonotype was recorded many times. The chain uses TRBV29-1 and TRBJ2-2, with 7 bases that match TRBD2. The CDR3 is 15 amino acids. Germline CDR1 SQVTM, CDR2 ANQGSEA. Trimming removed 2 bases from V and 0 bases from J; junction bases left unmatched: 3. The CDR3 reads CSVESGGANTGELFF. CDR3 nucleotides: TGCAGCGTTGAATCGGGGGGAGCGAACACCGGGGAGCTGTTTTTT.

The V call is TRBV19, the J call TRBJ1-2; a possible D gene is TRBD1 (6 bases). CDR3 size: 13 residues. V shed 10 bases and J shed 0 bases, with 12 bases lying between them. Germline-derived CDR1 and CDR2 are LNHDA and SQIVND (reference sequence). The CDR3 region is CAISGQPNYGYTF. The CDR3 nucleotides are TGTGCCATCTCAGGACAGCCTAACTATGGCTACACCTTC.

This clonotype was seen a handful of times. This chain connects TRBV5-1 to TRBJ2-7; tentative D call: TRBD2 (5 bases). This CDR3 has 13 residues. Trimming removed 2 bases from V and 4 bases from J, with 10 bases in between. Per the germline V gene, CDR1 is SGHRS and CDR2 is YFSETQ. CDR3 DNA sequence: TGCGCCAGCAGCTTCCGGGATTTTTACGAGCAGTACTTC. Protein sequence: CASSFRDFYEQYF.

The genes are TRBV12-3 or TRBV12-4 and TRBJ2-7, with a possible D match to TRBD2 (6 bases). CDR3 size: 14 residues. V was cut by 6 bases and J by 3 bases, with 15 bases left in between. The CDR3 here is CASSPGIAVYEQYF. The DNA for the CDR3 is TGTGCCAGCAGCCCCGGGATAGCGGTCTACGAGCAGTACTTC.

This clonotype was seen only a few times. The chain is built from TRBV12-3 or TRBV12-4 and TRBJ2-3; D is possibly TRBD2 (7 bases). CDR3 length: 16 amino acids. The V and J ends lost 3 bases and 0 bases respectively, with 13 bases between them. The CDR3 region is CASSFRRGPSTDTQYF. CDR3 coding DNA: TGTGCCAGCAGTTTTCGGCGGGGGCCTAGCACAGATACGCAGTATTTT.

This clonotype was seen a handful of times. The rearrangement uses TRBV12-5 and TRBJ2-2; D perhaps matches TRBD2 (5 bases). V was cut by 4 bases and J by 4 bases, with 10 bases left in between. CDR3 length equals 14 residues. Germline loops: CDR1 LGHNT, CDR2 FRNRAP. The CDR3 region is CASGSGSVTGELFF. CDR3 coding DNA: TGTGCTAGTGGTTCGGGATCGGTCACCGGGGAGCTGTTTTTT.

This clonotype was seen a few times. The rearrangement links TRBV12-3 or TRBV12-4 to TRBJ2-2; D unclear. CDR3 size: 15 residues. Trimming stripped 2 bases from V and 2 bases from J, with 9 bases between. CDR3 in amino acids: CASSLRRLNTGELFF. In DNA form, the CDR3 reads TGTGCCAGCAGTTTACGGCGGCTCAACACCGGGGAGCTGTTTTTT.

This clonotype was seen a handful of times. The V gene is TRBV7-2, the J gene TRBJ2-3, with D possibly being TRBD1 (6 bases). The length of the CDR3 is 15 residues. The V and J ends lost 5 bases and 0 bases respectively, with 12 bases between them. The germline V gene has CDR1 SGHTA and CDR2 FQGNSA. The CDR3 sequence is CASSPVGTSTDTQYF. CDR3 in DNA: TGTGCCAGCAGCCCTGTCGGGACAAGCACAGATACGCAGTATTTT.

A few counts support this clonotype. The chain uses TRBV10-3 and TRBJ1-3; D unclear. The germline V gene encodes CDR1 ENHRY and CDR2 SYGVKD. V was clipped by 8 bases and J by 0 bases, with 11 bases between them. The CDR3 contains 14 residues. DNA for the CDR3: TGTGCCATCCTCGAACCCCTCTCTGGAAACACCATATATTTT. The encoded protein is CAILEPLSGNTIYF.

The rearrangement links TRBV7-9 to TRBJ2-3, with D unresolved. V lost 0 bases, J lost 0 bases, and 16 bases lay in between. The V gene's germline CDR1 is SEHNR and CDR2 FQNEAQ (reference sequence). The CDR3 is made up of 18 amino acids. The CDR3 bases are TGTGCCAGCAGCTTAGCACGCTGGTTTGAGACTAGCACAGATACGCAGTATTTT. Translated: CASSLARWFETSTDTQYF.

The V gene is TRBV20-1, the J gene TRBJ2-7, with 9 nucleotides matching TRBD1. Germline lookup yields CDR1 DFQATT and CDR2 SNEGSKA (reference sequence). The CDR3 contains 15 residues. The V segment lost 6 bases and the J segment 3 bases; nucleotides outside the gene matches: 12. CDR3 coding DNA: TGCAGTGCCGCACCTACCGGGACAGGGTTCTACGAGCAGTACTTC. Translation: CSAAPTGTGFYEQYF.

The V and J genes are TRBV7-9 and TRBJ1-4; tentatively, D is TRBD1 (5 bases). Germline lookup yields CDR1 SEHNR and CDR2 FQNEAQ (reference sequence). The CDR3 is 15 amino acids. V lost 5 bases to trimming and J lost 0 bases, with 10 bases between them. CDR3: CASSPYRSTNEKLFF. The CDR3 nucleotides are TGTGCCAGCAGCCCATACAGGTCAACTAATGAAAAACTGTTTTTT.

In regard to this clonotype: At one boundary the junction diverges from the germline segment, which might be a read error. As DNA, the CDR3 is TGTGCCAGCACCTTAAGACAGGGAAACTATGGCTACACCTTC. Its protein is CASTLRQGNYGYTF. The gene calls are TRBV7-9 and TRBJ1-2; the match to TRBD1 covers 7 bases. Germline CDR1 is SEHNR and CDR2 is FQNEAQ (reference sequence). The CDR3 is made up of 14 amino acids.

This clonotype has a count of ten or more. V usage is TRBV3-1 and J usage is TRBJ2-3, with 7 positions matching TRBD1. The trim removed 6 bases at V and 1 base at J, leaving 1 base unmatched. The CDR3 contains 13 residues. In germline, CDR1 is LGHDT, CDR2 YNNKEL (reference sequence). CDR3 residues: CASRGGGTDTQYF. The CDR3 DNA is TGTGCCAGCAGAGGGGGCGGCACAGATACGCAGTATTTT.

This chain connects TRBV29-1 to TRBJ1-1; weak D call: TRBD1 (5 bases). This CDR3 has 13 amino acids. The V gene lost 0 bases and the J gene lost 4 bases, with 9 bases spanning the gap. CDR1 and CDR2 (germline): SQVTM, ANQGSEA. CDR3 bases: TGCAGCGTTGAAGAGGGGAGGGGCACTGAAGCTTTCTTT. It yields the protein CSVEEGRGTEAFF.

The chain combines TRBV12-3 or TRBV12-4 with TRBJ1-5, with D unclear. The CDR3 is 14 residues long. V was shortened by 4 bases and J by 2 bases, with 9 bases between the two germline ends. The chain's CDR3 is CASSSGLGNQPQHF. The CDR3 bases are TGTGCCAGCAGTTCTGGGCTGGGCAATCAGCCCCAGCATTTT.

This clonotype was detected a few times. This sequence joins TRBV7-2 and TRBJ2-7; a weak D match, TRBD2 (6 bases). Germline CDR1 SGHTA, CDR2 FQGNSA. Trimming removed 0 bases from V and 5 bases from J, with 14 bases in between. The CDR3 consists of 15 residues. Here the CDR3 DNA reads TGTGCCAGCAGCTTAGCGGCGTACGGGGGTAACGAGCAGTACTTC. Translation: CASSLAAYGGNEQYF.